The source of this T cell receptor (beta chain) is a study of OX40 agonist ivuxolimab in advanced cancers. Study-wide findings and caveats: Antigen targets of the expanded peripheral T cells went undetermined.

This clone was found once. Antigen specificity is unknown. Baseline, cycle 4 day 1, and cycle 7 day 1 were the blood sampling points. The protocol was immunoSEQ multiplex PCR, while the TCRdb copy is restricted to in-frame clones and leaves out a portion. Counted here are under 80,000 clones, approximately 78% occurring once; the ten biggest clones make up around 5%. The CDR3 spans 13 residues. Germline V gene sequence: CDR1 MNHNY, CDR2 SVGAGI (reference sequence). The V end was cut by 9 bases, the J end by 0 bases, with 6 bases between. The input for sequencing was CD4+ or CD8+ T cells sorted from blood, taken in a trial of the OX40 agonist ivuxolimab. J is TRBJ2-6 and V is TRBV6-6; D is unresolved. This receptor was obtained from an adult with an advanced solid tumor such as melanoma, head and neck, liver or kidney cancer. CDR3 DNA sequence: TGTGCCAGTTGGAGCTCTGGGGCCAACGTCCTGACTTTC. It translates to CASWSSGANVLTF.